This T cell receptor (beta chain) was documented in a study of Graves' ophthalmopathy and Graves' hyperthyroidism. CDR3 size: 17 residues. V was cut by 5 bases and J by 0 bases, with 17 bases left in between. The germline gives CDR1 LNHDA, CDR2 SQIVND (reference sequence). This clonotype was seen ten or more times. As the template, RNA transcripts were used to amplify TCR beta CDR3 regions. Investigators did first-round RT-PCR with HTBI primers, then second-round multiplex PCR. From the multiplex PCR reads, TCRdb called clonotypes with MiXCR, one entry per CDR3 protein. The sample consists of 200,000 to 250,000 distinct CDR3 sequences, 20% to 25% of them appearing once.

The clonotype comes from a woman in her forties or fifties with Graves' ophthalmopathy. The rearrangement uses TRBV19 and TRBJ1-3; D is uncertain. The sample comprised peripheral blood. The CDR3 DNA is TGTGCCAGTAGTCTCGAGACTGCCATCCCCTCTGGAAACACCATATATTTT. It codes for CASSLETAIPSGNTIYF.